A single sample is the source of the 8 T cell receptor beta chains below, sequenced in a study of blood T cell repertoires in COVID-19. The data were produced by immunoSEQ multiplex PCR, yet TCRdb's version contains in-frame clones alone and is incomplete. The sample lists about 73,000 clones; roughly four fifths were seen once. The sequenced sample consisted of peripheral blood. The receptors shown here come from a man between 65 and 85 years old with COVID-19, enrolled during active disease.

The rearrangement joins TRBV5-1 to TRBJ1-4, with D tentatively TRBD1 (5 bases). The V end was cut by 1 base, the J end by 6 bases, with 13 bases between. Germline V gene data show CDR1 as SGHRS and CDR2 as YFSETQ. This CDR3 contains 15 residues. CDR3 amino acids: CASSLRGFGDEKLFF. The CDR3 DNA follows: TGCGCCAGCAGCTTGAGGGGATTTGGGGATGAAAAACTGTTTTTT.

In this sample, this clone turned up once. This rearrangement joins TRBV7-2 to TRBJ2-7; D is perhaps TRBD2 (6 bases). V was trimmed by 5 bases and J by 2 bases, leaving 16 bases between them. The CDR3 spans 15 residues. Germline-derived CDR1 and CDR2 are SGHTA and FQGNSA. In DNA form, the CDR3 reads TGTGCCAGCAGCATTCCGGGACTCGGGACCTACGAGCAGTACTTC. Translating gives CASSIPGLGTYEQYF.

The V gene is TRBV9, the J gene TRBJ1-6; 9 positions match TRBD1. Germline assignment: CDR1 SGDLS and CDR2 YYNGEE. J gave up 10 bases and V 0 bases, and 2 bases lay outside the gene matches. The CDR3 sequence is 14 residues long. CDR3 bases: TGTGCCAGCAGCGTAGGGACAGGGGAATCACCCCTCCACTTT. Its translation: CASSVGTGESPLHF.

The gene calls are TRBV11-2 and TRBJ2-3, with TRBD2 identical over 8 bases. The germline V gene encodes CDR1 SGHAT and CDR2 FQNNGV. Trimming at V came to 7 bases and at J to 5 bases, leaving 14 bases not matched to a gene. The CDR3 consists of 16 residues. CDR3 residues: CASTGRDGSWRDTQYF. Written as DNA, the CDR3 is TGTGCCAGCACCGGGAGGGACGGTAGTTGGAGAGATACGCAGTATTTT.

V gene TRBV5-1 combines with J gene TRBJ2-1; tentatively, D is TRBD1 (6 bases). Germline V gene sequence: CDR1 SGHRS, CDR2 YFSETQ. The CDR3 spans 14 residues. V lost 7 bases and J lost 1, with 12 bases in between. In nucleotides, the CDR3 is TGCGCCAGCGCCGTTACAGGGTCCTACAATGAGCAGTTCTTC. This translates into CASAVTGSYNEQFF. The full variable domain, rest sourced from reference TRBV5-1 and TRBJ2-1, is KAGVTQTPRYLIKTRGQQVTLSCSPISGHRSVSWYQQTPGQGLQFLFEYFSETQRNKGNFPGRFSGRQFSNSRSEMNVSTLELGDSALYLCASAVTGSYNEQFFGPGTRLTVL.

V usage is TRBV5-1 and J usage is TRBJ2-3; 8 nucleotides align to TRBD2. The germline V gene encodes CDR1 SGHRS and CDR2 YFSETQ. The CDR3 sequence is 14 residues long. J lost 7 bases, V lost 3 bases, and 7 bases had no gene match. CDR3: CASSWGREGNTQYF. In DNA form, the CDR3 reads TGCGCCAGCAGCTGGGGACGGGAGGGGAATACGCAGTATTTT.

This clone has more than one count but fewer than ten. This rearrangement joins TRBV24-1 to TRBJ2-7; TRBD1 matches 11 bases. V lost 6 bases to trimming and J lost 2 bases; unmatched junction nucleotides: 2. This CDR3 is built from 14 residues. The germline V gene has CDR1 KGHDR and CDR2 SFDVKD. The CDR3, as DNA: TGTGCCACCAGTCCGGGACAGGGGGCCTACGAGCAGTACTTC. Residues: CATSPGQGAYEQYF.

CDR3 sequence (DNA): TGTGCCAGCAGCTGGCGGGACTCAGAAGAAAAACTGTTTTTT. Its translation: CASSWRDSEEKLFF. The rearrangement uses TRBV13 and TRBJ1-4; D is possibly TRBD1 (5 bases). Germline loops: CDR1 PRHDT, CDR2 FYEKMQ (reference sequence). The CDR3 is 14 amino acids. Trimming took 4 bases from V and 8 from J, leaving 14 bases between them.